One sample yielded the 10 T cell receptor beta chains listed below, sequenced in a study of T-cell reconstitution after alpha-beta-depleted transplantation in children. Preparing the TCRbeta library involved the use of unique molecular identifiers. MiXCR, run by TCRdb on the PCR reads, gives a single entry per CDR3 protein. The sample has about 980,000 distinct CDR3 sequences, about 29% seen once; the top ten hold under 30%. The sample in question was PBMCs, mostly from graft donor cells, obtained 360 days after TCRalphabeta/CD19-depleted stem cell transplant. Receptor source: a boy less than two years old who had a stem cell transplant for SCID, so the T cells may come from the graft donor.

This sequence joins TRBV15 and TRBJ1-2; possibly TRBD1 for D (5 bases). The V and J ends lost 0 bases and 4 bases respectively, with 6 bases between them. CDR3 size: 13 residues. Germline CDR1 LNHNV, CDR2 YYDKDF (reference sequence). The CDR3 here is CATSRDTGYGYTF. CDR3 sequence (DNA): TGTGCCACCAGCAGAGATACAGGCTATGGCTACACCTTC.

This clonotype came up a few times. This chain joins TRBV29-1 and TRBJ1-1; the D is unclear. V was clipped by 3 bases and J by 4 bases, with 12 bases between them. CDR3 length: 13 amino acids. In germline, CDR1 is SQVTM, CDR2 ANQGSEA. This CDR3 is CSVEKWVSTEAFF. The CDR3 DNA reads TGCAGCGTTGAGAAGTGGGTGAGCACTGAAGCTTTCTTT.

This sequence joins TRBV29-1 and TRBJ1-2; 12 nucleotides agree with TRBD1. CDR1 is SQVTM and CDR2 is ANQGSEA in the germline V gene. The CDR3 runs to 15 residues. Unmatched junction bases numbered 9, after V lost 6 bases and J lost 4 bases. The CDR3 is CSVGTGTGGIYGYTF. The DNA of the CDR3 is TGCAGCGTGGGGACCGGGACAGGGGGCATCTATGGCTACACCTTC.

Only a few counts were recorded for this clonotype. This chain uses TRBV7-9 with TRBJ2-2; 8 bases are a match to TRBD1. With 4 bases clipped from V and 4 bases from J, the junction kept 8 bases outside the gene matches. CDR1 SEHNR and CDR2 FQNEAQ come from the germline V gene (reference sequence). CDR3 length equals 16 residues. The CDR3 is CASSSGQGGSTGELFF. The CDR3 DNA is TGTGCCAGCAGCTCCGGACAGGGAGGTAGCACCGGGGAGCTGTTTTTT.

The chain couples TRBV4-1 to TRBJ2-1; 7 bases line up with TRBD1. Germline CDR1 MGHRA, CDR2 YSYEKL. The V and J ends lost 3 bases and 6 bases, in that order; junction bases with no gene match: 11. The CDR3 is 16 residues long. The CDR3 sequence: CASSQGQMRTLNEQFF. The CDR3 bases are TGCGCCAGCAGCCAGGGACAGATGAGGACCCTCAATGAGCAGTTCTTC.

This clonotype was observed a handful of times. Here the CDR3 DNA reads TGCGCCAGCAGCCAGGCTAGTTTGATCGGGGAGCTGTTTTTT. Residues: CASSQASLIGELFF. This sequence joins TRBV4-1 and TRBJ2-2, with D unclear. The germline V gene has CDR1 MGHRA and CDR2 YSYEKL. V lost 3 bases, J lost 7 bases, and 12 bases lay in between. The CDR3 has 14 residues.

The chain links TRBV5-1 to TRBJ1-2; TRBD1 might be the D (5 bases). The ends were cut back, 4 bases at V and 4 bases at J, with 14 bases in the middle. Per germline, CDR1 SGHRS and CDR2 YFSETQ. This CDR3 comprises 14 residues. As DNA, the CDR3 is TGCGCCAGCAGCGCCGGGGGGACCACCTATGGCTACACCTTC. Amino acid sequence: CASSAGGTTYGYTF. Complete variable domain (other parts from reference TRBV5-1 and TRBJ1-2): KAGVTQTPRYLIKTRGQQVTLSCSPISGHRSVSWYQQTPGQGLQFLFEYFSETQRNKGNFPGRFSGRQFSNSRSEMNVSTLELGDSALYLCASSAGGTTYGYTFGSGTRLTVV.

This clonotype was observed many times. The chain combines TRBV25-1 with TRBJ2-1; D gene unclear. V lost 3 bases to trimming and J lost 6 bases, with 12 bases between them. The CDR3 extends over 14 amino acids. The germline CDR1 and CDR2 sequences are MGHDK and SYGVNS. The CDR3 DNA reads as TGTGCCAGCAGTGATCTAGGTCAAAGCAATGAGCAGTTCTTC. Protein product: CASSDLGQSNEQFF.

The chain carries TRBV4-3 and TRBJ2-2; no reliable D call. The length of the CDR3 is 16 residues. CDR1 is LGHNA, CDR2 YSLEER, per germline. Trimming removed 0 bases from V and 5 bases from J, with 13 bases in between. The CDR3 region is CASSQDPRVRTGELFF. The CDR3 region has the DNA TGCGCCAGCAGCCAAGATCCCCGGGTTCGTACCGGGGAGCTGTTTTTT.

This clonotype was counted between two and nine times. This sequence joins TRBV6-5 and TRBJ2-3; D not resolved. V lost 0 bases to trimming and J lost 3 bases, with 7 bases between them. Per the germline V gene, CDR1 is MNHEY and CDR2 is SVGAGI. The length of the CDR3 is 14 residues. DNA for the CDR3: TGTGCCAGCAGTTACTCTGGGTTAACAGATACGCAGTATTTT. It codes for CASSYSGLTDTQYF.